This T cell receptor beta chain was profiled in a study of T cells in Graves' hyperthyroidism and ophthalmopathy. Overall study: Prior to any treatment, at the point of initial diagnosis, peripheral blood was collected.

Germline V CDR1 and CDR2: LGHDT, YNNKEL (reference sequence). The CDR3 spans 14 residues. Trimming took 6 bases from V and 6 from J; bases not matched to a gene: 3. No ophthalmopathy progression within 18 months constituted stable Graves' hyperthyroidism. Researchers barred patients who had uncontrolled infection, other autoimmune disease, pregnancy or lactation. This clonotype was recorded many times. What was amplified from RNA transcripts were TCR beta CDR3 regions. HTBI primers were used for first-round RT-PCR of the TCR CDR3. TCRdb recomputed calls from the multiplex PCR reads with MiXCR, one row per CDR3 protein. The data contain about 380,000 distinct CDR3 sequences, approximately 13% of them singletons.

The sequenced material came from blood. The TCR was taken from an older woman with Graves' hyperthyroidism. The chain employs TRBV3-1 and TRBJ1-4; TRBD1 aligns across 11 bases. The CDR3 DNA reads TGTGCCAGCAGGACGGGACAGGGGGATGAAAAACTGTTTTTT. This codes for CASRTGQGDEKLFF. The complete variable domain, with remaining parts taken from reference TRBV3-1 and TRBJ1-4, reads DTAVSQTPKYLVTQMGNDKSIKCEQNLGHDTMYWYKQDSKKFLKIMFSYNNKELIINETVPNRFSPKSPDKAHLNLHINSLELGDSAVYFCASRTGQGDEKLFFGSGTQLSVL.